The 27 T cell receptor beta chains in this list originate from one sample, sequenced in a study of glioma-infiltrating T cells after dendritic cell vaccination. The data were produced by immunoSEQ multiplex PCR, yet TCRdb's version contains in-frame clones alone and is incomplete. The sample holds roughly 51,000 clones, 85% seen once. Here the sequenced sample was blood, taken before dendritic cell vaccination. These receptors were taken from a human donor with glioblastoma.

The chain joins TRBV19 to TRBJ2-5, with a possible D match to TRBD2 (5 bases). The germline V gene encodes CDR1 LNHDA and CDR2 SQIVND (reference sequence). Trimming removed 4 bases at V and 5 bases at J, with 14 bases between. This CDR3 spans 14 amino acids. CDR3 DNA: TGTGCCAGTAGTAAGGAGCGGCGGGCGGAGACCCAGTACTTC. Amino acids: CASSKERRAETQYF.

The V and J genes are TRBV9 and TRBJ1-2; D call uncertain. V was clipped by 0 bases and J by 0 bases, with 6 bases between them. CDR3 length equals 14 residues. Germline lookup yields CDR1 SGDLS and CDR2 YYNGEE. The CDR3 DNA reads as TGTGCCAGCAGCGTAGGGGCAACTAACTATGGCTACACCTTC. It specifies CASSVGATNYGYTF.

This sequence joins TRBV5-4 and TRBJ1-2; D is uncertain. The CDR3 consists of 16 residues. Germline-derived CDR1 and CDR2 are SGHNT and YYREEE (reference sequence). Trimming pared 4 bases from V and 0 bases from J, leaving 16 bases between. CDR3 residues: CASSHAQVRANYGYTF. The CDR3 DNA sequence: TGTGCCAGCAGCCATGCGCAGGTTCGAGCTAACTATGGCTACACCTTC.

This clone is deemed medium-sized (0.01 to 0.1%). In DNA form, the CDR3 reads TGCGCCAGCAGCAGGACAGCCGATGGCTACACCTTC. Protein product: CASSRTADGYTF. The chain recombines TRBV5-1 with TRBJ1-2, with TRBD1 as a possible D gene (6 bases). Per germline, CDR1 SGHRS and CDR2 YFSETQ. This CDR3 comprises 12 residues. Trimming pared 4 bases from V and 6 bases from J, leaving 10 bases between.

The chain joins TRBV27 to TRBJ2-1; a possible D gene is TRBD2 (5 bases). The CDR3 length is 12 residues. The V end was cut by 5 bases, the J end by 7 bases, with 9 bases between. CDR1 is MNHEY and CDR2 is SMNVEV in the germline V gene (reference sequence). The CDR3 loop reads CASSPTGNEQFF. CDR3 bases: TGTGCCAGCAGTCCCACGGGGAATGAGCAGTTCTTC.

The chain carries TRBV19 and TRBJ1-1, with D tentatively TRBD1 (6 bases). Germline lookup yields CDR1 LNHDA and CDR2 SQIVND (reference sequence). The germline V and J ends were trimmed by 7 bases and 6 bases, with 18 bases remaining between them. The CDR3 has 14 amino acids. The CDR3 region has the DNA TGTGCCAGTAACCTCGGGGGGCGGGTTGCTGAAGCTTTCTTT. This translates into CASNLGGRVAEAFF.

This clone was observed a few times. This sequence joins TRBV7-2 and TRBJ2-1; no reliable D call. Per the germline V gene, CDR1 is SGHTA and CDR2 is FQGNSA. V was clipped by 3 bases and J by 0 bases, with 3 bases between them. The CDR3 totals 13 residues. The CDR3 region is CASSLSSYNEQFF. CDR3 DNA: TGTGCCAGCAGCTTGAGCTCCTACAATGAGCAGTTCTTC.

The J gene is TRBJ2-5, the V gene TRBV4-3, with TRBD2 matching over 12 bases. V shed 2 bases and J 5 bases; nucleotides not matched to a gene: 9. The CDR3 consists of 17 residues. Per germline, CDR1 LGHNA and CDR2 YSLEER. For the CDR3, the DNA is TGCGCCAGCAGCCAAAGAGGCACTAGCGGGGGGATCGAGACCCAGTACTTC. Residues: CASSQRGTSGGIETQYF.

The V gene is TRBV5-6, the J gene TRBJ1-1, with no clear D. Looked up from germline, CDR1 is SGHDT and CDR2 is YYEEEE. CDR3 length equals 14 residues. V dropped 4 bases and J dropped 4 bases, with 14 bases sitting between them. The CDR3 sequence: CASSHPTGSTEAFF. CDR3 sequence (DNA): TGTGCCAGCAGCCACCCAACGGGGAGCACTGAAGCTTTCTTT.

The chain has TRBV4-3 and TRBJ2-3; D is uncertain. The ends were cut back, 0 bases at V and 4 bases at J, with 11 bases in the middle. The germline V gene has CDR1 LGHNA and CDR2 YSLEER. The CDR3 consists of 15 residues. In nucleotides, the CDR3 is TGCGCCAGCAGCCAAGATTGGCTAGGTGCAGATACGCAGTATTTT. Translated: CASSQDWLGADTQYF.

This chain connects TRBV2 to TRBJ2-7; 7 bases are a match to TRBD2. V gave up 2 bases and J gave up 5 bases; unmatched junction bases: 12. This CDR3 has 16 amino acids. The germline gives CDR1 SNHLY, CDR2 FYNNEI. The CDR3 DNA sequence: TGTGCCAGCAGTGAAATGCCGGGACTCCTAGCGGACGAGCAGTACTTC. Translation gives CASSEMPGLLADEQYF.

The gene calls are TRBV9 and TRBJ2-3; D is undetermined. This CDR3 is built from 15 residues. V lost 0 bases to trimming and J lost 1 base, with 9 bases between them. Germline V gives CDR1 SGDLS, CDR2 YYNGEE. DNA for the CDR3: TGTGCCAGCAGCGTAGGAACAGTGGGCACAGATACGCAGTATTTT. Translating gives CASSVGTVGTDTQYF.

The sample holds one count of this clone. The chain carries TRBV27 and TRBJ1-1, with a possible D match to TRBD1 (6 bases). Between the trimmed V and J ends, which lost 7 bases and 4 bases, there was a span of 10 bases. CDR3 length equals 12 residues. Germline V gene data show CDR1 as MNHEY and CDR2 as SMNVEV (reference sequence). The CDR3 sequence: CASKQGGTEAFF. CDR3 bases: TGTGCCAGCAAACAGGGTGGCACTGAAGCTTTCTTT.

The gene calls are TRBV25-1 and TRBJ2-5, with 11 bases identical to TRBD2. The J call could be wrong; TRBJ2-7 is a better fit for the DNA end. The CDR3 loop spans 14 amino acids. Germline V lookup: CDR1 MGHDK, CDR2 SYGVNS. For the CDR3, the DNA is TGTGCCAGCAGCTCGGGACTAGCGGTTTACGAGCAGTACTTC. It codes for CASSSGLAVYEQYF.

The rearrangement uses TRBV15 and TRBJ2-3; 10 bases fit TRBD1. Germline V gene data show CDR1 as LNHNV and CDR2 as YYDKDF (reference sequence). V was clipped by 5 bases and J by 8 bases; unmatched bases: 10. The CDR3 has 15 residues. The CDR3 here is CATSPDRGRVVTQYF. The CDR3 DNA is TGTGCCACCAGCCCCGACAGGGGGCGCGTAGTTACGCAGTATTTT. Based on the CDR3 plus reference TRBV15 and TRBJ2-3, the full variable domain is DAMVIQNPRYQVTQFGKPVTLSCSQTLNHNVMYWYQQKSSQAPKLLFHYYDKDFNNEADTPDNFQSRRPNTSFCFLDIRSPGLGDTAMYLCATSPDRGRVVTQYFGPGTRLTVL.

CDR3 in amino acids: CASSLAPTGGNQPQHF. DNA of the CDR3: TGTGCCAGCAGCTTGGCCCCGACAGGGGGCAATCAGCCCCAGCATTTT. The gene calls are TRBV5-5 and TRBJ1-5; 8 bases fit TRBD1. The V and J ends lost 0 bases and 2 bases, in that order; junction bases with no gene match: 4. Germline V gene sequence: CDR1 SGHKS, CDR2 YYEKEE (reference sequence). There are 16 residues in the CDR3.

The rearrangement uses TRBV6-5 and TRBJ1-2; 9 bases are shared with TRBD1. The J segment lost 4 bases and the V segment lost 10 bases, leaving 10 bases of the junction unmatched. The germline V gene encodes CDR1 MNHEY and CDR2 SVGAGI. The CDR3 extends over 14 amino acids. The CDR3 sequence: CAISPGQGSYGYTF. CDR3 DNA sequence: TGTGCCATTAGTCCGGGACAGGGAAGCTATGGCTACACCTTC.

This sequence joins TRBV9 and TRBJ1-6; D is undetermined. The CDR3 loop spans 16 amino acids. V lost 3 bases and J 6 bases, leaving 16 bases between the germline ends. CDR1 is SGDLS, CDR2 YYNGEE, per germline. The CDR3 region has the DNA TGTGCCAGCAGCGCGACCCTGCTAAGCGGTAATTCACCCCTCCACTTT. It specifies CASSATLLSGNSPLHF.

This rearrangement joins TRBV29-1 to TRBJ1-2; possible D gene TRBD1, 6 bases. The CDR3 has 13 residues. Trimming took off 2 bases at V and 8 bases at J, with 15 bases between the two ends. The germline gives CDR1 SQVTM, CDR2 ANQGSEA. The CDR3 spells CSVERQGIRGYTF. The DNA for the CDR3 is TGCAGCGTTGAACGCCAGGGGATACGGGGCTACACCTTC.

The table lists this clone with a few counts. This chain connects TRBV7-8 to TRBJ2-2; TRBD2 aligns across 8 bases. CDR1 and CDR2 (germline): SGHVS, FQNEAQ. The V segment lost 1 base and the J segment 3 bases; nucleotides outside the gene matches: 4. CDR3 length: 16 residues. The CDR3 spells CASSLGVAGYTGELFF. CDR3 bases: TGTGCCAGCAGCTTAGGGGTAGCGGGGTACACCGGGGAGCTGTTTTTT.

The chain couples TRBV19 to TRBJ1-5, with D maybe TRBD1 (5 bases). In germline, CDR1 is LNHDA, CDR2 SQIVND (reference sequence). This CDR3 has 15 amino acids. Trimming shortened V by 3 bases and J by 5 bases, and 14 bases separated the two germline ends. The chain's CDR3 is CASSISGGRHQPQHF. CDR3 DNA: TGTGCCAGTAGTATCAGCGGGGGGAGGCATCAGCCCCAGCATTTT.

This clone was picked up one time. This chain links TRBV9 with TRBJ1-2, with TRBD1 matching over 7 bases. Germline trimming cut 2 bases from V and 13 bases from J; bases unmatched to any gene: 5. Per the germline V gene, CDR1 is SGDLS and CDR2 is YYNGEE. The length of the CDR3 is 11 residues. CDR3 loop: CASSVGQVITF. The CDR3 DNA sequence: TGTGCCAGCAGCGTCGGACAGGTAATCACCTTC. Combining the CDR3 with reference TRBV9 and TRBJ1-2 gives the whole variable domain DSGVTQTPKHLITATGQRVTLRCSPRSGDLSVYWYQQSLDQGLQFLIQYYNGEERAKGNILERFSAQQFPDLHSELNLSSLELGDSALYFCASSVGQVITFGSGTRLTVV.

The gene calls are TRBV19 and TRBJ2-5; 7 bases align to TRBD2. This CDR3 is 13 amino acids long. J lost 6 bases, V lost 6 bases, and 7 bases had no gene match. The germline V gene encodes CDR1 LNHDA and CDR2 SQIVND (reference sequence). The CDR3 region is CASRGRARKTQYF. In DNA, the CDR3 is TGTGCCAGTAGAGGGAGGGCGCGCAAGACCCAGTACTTC.

This chain's CDR3 is CASSVGLAGDYEQYF. The CDR3 DNA follows: TGTGCCAGCAGCGTAGGACTAGCGGGTGACTACGAGCAGTACTTC. This chain links TRBV7-6 with TRBJ2-7; 11 bases are shared with TRBD2. The CDR3 sequence is 15 residues long. Trimming cost V 5 bases and J 3 bases; bases outside gene matches: 6. Germline-derived CDR1 and CDR2 are SGHVS and FNYEAQ.

This clone was detected only once. The CDR3 DNA sequence: TGTGCCATCAGTCGGACAGGGGACAATCAGCCCCAGCATTTT. Protein sequence: CAISRTGDNQPQHF. This chain links TRBV10-3 with TRBJ1-5; 9 bases line up with TRBD1. The CDR3 length is 14 residues. Looked up from germline, CDR1 is ENHRY and CDR2 is SYGVKD. The junction had 2 bases not matched to a gene; V was cut back by 5 bases and J by 3 bases.

The J gene is TRBJ1-3, the V gene TRBV5-4; a weak D match, TRBD1 (6 bases). The CDR3 sequence is 16 residues long. Germline V lookup: CDR1 SGHNT, CDR2 YYREEE (reference sequence). Trimming took 4 bases from V and 1 from J, leaving 15 bases between them. This chain's CDR3 is CASSPGQTRSGNTIYF. DNA for the CDR3: TGTGCCAGCAGCCCAGGACAGACAAGATCTGGAAACACCATATATTTT.

The rearrangement uses TRBV19 and TRBJ1-5, with 7 bases fitting TRBD1. Looked up from germline, CDR1 is LNHDA and CDR2 is SQIVND (reference sequence). V trimming: 10 bases; J trimming: 6 bases; junction bases outside the gene matches: 6. There are 12 residues in the CDR3. CDR3 sequence reads: CATQGDGQPQHF. CDR3 DNA sequence: TGTGCCACCCAGGGGGATGGTCAGCCCCAGCATTTT.